This T cell receptor beta chain was recorded in a study of T cells in Graves' hyperthyroidism and ophthalmopathy. The sample holds many counts of this clonotype. Trimming left V 0 bases short and J 0 bases short, with 12 bases between. The germline CDR1 and CDR2 sequences are DFQATT and SNEGSKA (reference sequence). This CDR3 is 16 amino acids long. Amplified regions were TCR beta CDR3 sequences from RNA transcripts. Initially, a first-round RT-PCR of the TCR CDR3 employed the HTBI primer set. Each CDR3 protein is one row after TCRdb ran MiXCR on the multiplex PCR reads. The profile covers about 380,000 distinct CDR3 sequences, with approximately 12% appearing a single time and under 25% taken by the ten largest.

Material for sequencing was blood. V usage is TRBV20-1 and J usage is TRBJ1-5; D may be TRBD1 (5 bases). This TCR was recovered from a man younger than 45 with Graves' hyperthyroidism that later progressed to Graves' ophthalmopathy. CDR3 sequence: CSARDGAGLSNQPQHF. CDR3 nucleotides: TGCAGTGCTAGAGATGGGGCAGGACTTAGCAATCAGCCCCAGCATTTT.